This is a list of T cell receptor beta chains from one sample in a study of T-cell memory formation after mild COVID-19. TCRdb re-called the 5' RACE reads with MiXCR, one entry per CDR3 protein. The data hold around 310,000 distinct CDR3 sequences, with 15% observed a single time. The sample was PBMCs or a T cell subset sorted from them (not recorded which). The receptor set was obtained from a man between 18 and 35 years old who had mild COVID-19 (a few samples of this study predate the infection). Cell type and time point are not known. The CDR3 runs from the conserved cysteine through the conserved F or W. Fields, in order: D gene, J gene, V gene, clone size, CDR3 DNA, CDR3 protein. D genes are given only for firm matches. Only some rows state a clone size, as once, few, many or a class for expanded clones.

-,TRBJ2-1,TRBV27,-,TGTGCCAGCAGCCTTGGTGGGGGGGCGGAGGAGCAGTTCTTC,CASSLGGGAEEQFF
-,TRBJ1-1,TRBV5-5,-,TGTGCCAGCAGCCGGCGGGGCGCTGAAGCTTTCTTT,CASSRRGAEAFF
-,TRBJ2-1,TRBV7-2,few,TGTGCCAGCTCGAAAACCGGGACACGGAGGAATGAGCAGTTCTTC,CASSKTGTRRNEQFF
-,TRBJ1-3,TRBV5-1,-,TGCGCCAGCAGCTTAACAGGTCCCCGGAGAGGAAACACCATATATTTT,CASSLTGPRRGNTIYF
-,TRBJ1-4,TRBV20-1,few,TGCAGTGCCGCTATACAGGAAACTAATGAAAAACTGTTTTTT,CSAAIQETNEKLFF
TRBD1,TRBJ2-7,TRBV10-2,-,TGCGCCAGCAGACTGGGGACAGGTTTCAACGAGCAGTACTTC,CASRLGTGFNEQYF
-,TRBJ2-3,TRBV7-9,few,TGTGCCAGCAGCGAAGACATTGATACGCAGTATTTT,CASSEDIDTQYF
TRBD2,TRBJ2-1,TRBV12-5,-,TGTGCTAGTGGTTCTAGCGGTCGGGAGCAGTTCTTC,CASGSSGREQFF
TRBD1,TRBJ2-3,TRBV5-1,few,TGCGCCAGCACCTTAGACAGGGGGCCCACCCGGTTTGAAACGCAGTATTTT,CASTLDRGPTRFETQYF
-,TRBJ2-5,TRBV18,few,TGTGCCAGCTCACCATTCGGGGAAGAGACCCAGTACTTC,CASSPFGEETQYF
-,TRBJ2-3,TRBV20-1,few,TGCAGTGCTAGAGATCCTTCGGGGTCCGGCTCAGATACGCAGTATTTT,CSARDPSGSGSDTQYF
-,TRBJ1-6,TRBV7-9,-,TGTGCCAGCAGCGGACGGCCGTCATCTTCACCCCTCCACTTT,CASSGRPSSSPLHF
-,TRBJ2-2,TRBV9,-,TGTGCCAGCAGCGGCGAGCGGGCGAACACCGGGGAGCTGTTTTTT,CASSGERANTGELFF
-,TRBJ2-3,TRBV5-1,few,TGCGCCAGCAGCTTAAACAGGCCCAGCACAGATACGCAGTATTTT,CASSLNRPSTDTQYF
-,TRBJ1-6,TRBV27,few,TGTGCCAGCAGTTTATCGGGCCGTTCACCCCTCCACTTT,CASSLSGRSPLHF
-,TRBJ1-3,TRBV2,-,TGTGCCAGCAGTGGCAGGACTGAGTTAACTGGAAACACCATATATTTT,CASSGRTELTGNTIYF
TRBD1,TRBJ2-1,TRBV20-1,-,TGCAGTGCTAGATTACTGGGACAGTATGAGCAGTTCTTC,CSARLLGQYEQFF
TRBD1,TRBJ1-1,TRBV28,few,TGTGCCAGCAGTACTGCCGGGACAGGGAAAACTGAAGCTTTCTTT,CASSTAGTGKTEAFF
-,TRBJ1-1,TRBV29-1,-,TGCAGCGTCCCCAGACCCCCGAGAACAGGGCGGAACACTGAAGCTTTCTTT,CSVPRPPRTGRNTEAFF
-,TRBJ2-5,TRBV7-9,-,TGTGCCAGCAGCTCCCGAGGGGGGCGCTGGCAAGAGACCCAGTACTTC,CASSSRGGRWQETQYF
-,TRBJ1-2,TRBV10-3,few,TGTGCCATCAGTGAGGGCCCTAACTATGGCTACACCTTC,CAISEGPNYGYTF
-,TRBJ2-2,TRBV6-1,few,TGTGCCAGCAGTGAAGCATCCGGCATGGAGCGGTTCGTGGGAAAGAACACCGGGGAGCTGTTTTTT,CASSEASGMERFVGKNTGELFF
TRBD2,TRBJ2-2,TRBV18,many,TGTGCCAGCTCACCATTCCCACCGCTAGCGGGGAACACCGGGGAGCTGTTTTTT,CASSPFPPLAGNTGELFF
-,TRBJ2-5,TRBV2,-,TGTGCCAGCAGTGAGGGACGCGGGGAGACCCAGTACTTC,CASSEGRGETQYF
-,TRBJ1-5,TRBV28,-,TGTGCCAGCGGGGGTTTCAATCAGCCCCAGCATTTT,CASGGFNQPQHF
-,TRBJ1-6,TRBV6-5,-,TGTGCCAGCAGTACCGTGCTCGAGTCACCCCTCCACTTT,CASSTVLESPLHF
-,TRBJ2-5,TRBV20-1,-,TGCAGTGCTAGAGATAGGAGGGGGAAAGAGACCCAGTACTTC,CSARDRRGKETQYF
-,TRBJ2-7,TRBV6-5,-,TGTGCCAGCTCCCGTAATCGGGACAGTCATCGGGGGGAGCAGTACTTC,CASSRNRDSHRGEQYF
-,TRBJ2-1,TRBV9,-,TGTGCCAGCAGCCCTCAGATGAATGAGCAGTTCTTC,CASSPQMNEQFF
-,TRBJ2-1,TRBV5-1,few,TGCGCCAGCAGCCGGAAAGACAGCAATGAGCAGTTCTTC,CASSRKDSNEQFF
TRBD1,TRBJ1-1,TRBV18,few,TGTGCCAGCTCACTCGCCGGGACAGGGGTTACTGAAGCTTTCTTT,CASSLAGTGVTEAFF
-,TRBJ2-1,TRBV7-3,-,TGTGCCAGCAGCGCATGGGGTGGACCTAATGAGCAGTTCTTC,CASSAWGGPNEQFF
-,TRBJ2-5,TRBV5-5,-,TGTGCCAGCAGACCACCACGGGGGACCCAGTACTTC,CASRPPRGTQYF
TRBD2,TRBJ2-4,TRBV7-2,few,TGTGCCAGCAGTCCCTGGGGGGGAGCCAAAAACATTCAGTACTTC,CASSPWGGAKNIQYF
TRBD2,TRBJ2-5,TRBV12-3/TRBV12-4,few,TGTGCCAGCAGTTTGGGGGGGTTTGGGGAGACCCAGTACTTC,CASSLGGFGETQYF
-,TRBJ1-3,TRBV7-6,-,TGTGCCAGCAGCTTAGCAGGGGGAGGAAACACCATATATTTT,CASSLAGGGNTIYF
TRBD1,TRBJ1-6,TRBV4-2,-,TGTGCCAGCAGCCTTTCAGAGGGGACAGCCAATTCACCCCTCCACTTT,CASSLSEGTANSPLHF
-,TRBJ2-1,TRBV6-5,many,TGTGCCAGCAGATATGTTGGAGGCAATGAGCAGTTCTTC,CASRYVGGNEQFF
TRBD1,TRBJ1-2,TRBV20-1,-,TGCAGTGCTAGAGATAGGGACAGGGGCGAGAACTATGGCTACACCTTC,CSARDRDRGENYGYTF
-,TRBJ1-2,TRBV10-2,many,TGCGCCAGCAGTGAGACAGGGAACTATGGCTACACCTTC,CASSETGNYGYTF
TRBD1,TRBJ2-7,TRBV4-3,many,TGCGCCAGCAGCCAAGGGGGGACAGGGCACTACGAGCAGTACTTC,CASSQGGTGHYEQYF
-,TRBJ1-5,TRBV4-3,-,TGCGCCAGCAGCCAAGATAGAGGTCCGTATAGCAATCAGCCCCAGCATTTT,CASSQDRGPYSNQPQHF
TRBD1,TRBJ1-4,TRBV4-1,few,TGCGCCAGCAGCAATCGGACAGGGTTACTGTTTTTT,CASSNRTGLLFF
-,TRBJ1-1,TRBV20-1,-,TGCAGTGCTAGGTGGCCGGACACTGAAGCTTTCTTT,CSARWPDTEAFF
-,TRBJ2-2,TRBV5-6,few,TGTGCCAGCAGCTTGACTTCGGCCACCGGGGAGCTGTTTTTT,CASSLTSATGELFF
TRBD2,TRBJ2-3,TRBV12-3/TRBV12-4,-,TGTGCCAGCAGCCTAGCGGGTCTGGGCACAGATACGCAGTATTTT,CASSLAGLGTDTQYF
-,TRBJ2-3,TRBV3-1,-,TGTGCCAGCAGCCAACGGGGTGTAGATACGCAGTATTTT,CASSQRGVDTQYF
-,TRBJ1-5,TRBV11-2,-,TGTGCCAGCAGCTTAGACAGCACCAATCAGCCCCAGCATTTT,CASSLDSTNQPQHF
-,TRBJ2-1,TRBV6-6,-,TGTGCCAGCACCCCTGGGAACAGTTACAATGAGCAGTTCTTC,CASTPGNSYNEQFF
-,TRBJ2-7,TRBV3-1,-,TGTGCCTGCACCCAAGATGATCATTGGACTCAGCAGTACTTC,CACTQDDHWTQQYF
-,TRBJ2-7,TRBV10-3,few,TGTGCCATCAGCAGGTCGAGCGAGCAGTACTTC,CAISRSSEQYF
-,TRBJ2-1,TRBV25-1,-,TGTGCCAGCAGTGCCCCGCTAGAGAATGAGCAGTTCTTC,CASSAPLENEQFF
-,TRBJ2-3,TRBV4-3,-,TGCGCCAGCAGCCAAGATTGGGATACGCAGTATTTT,CASSQDWDTQYF
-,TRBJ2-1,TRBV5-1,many,TGCGCCAGCAGCTTCGGACAGACTAGCCCTGCTAGGCAGTTCTTC,CASSFGQTSPARQFF
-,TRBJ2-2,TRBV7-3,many,TGTGCCAGCAGCCCCAAACTAAAGCCAAGGGGCCTCGGGGAGCTGTTTTTT,CASSPKLKPRGLGELFF
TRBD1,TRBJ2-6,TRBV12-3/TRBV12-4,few,TGTGCCAGCAGTTTCCAGGGGGCTGGGGCCAACGTCCTGACTTTC,CASSFQGAGANVLTF